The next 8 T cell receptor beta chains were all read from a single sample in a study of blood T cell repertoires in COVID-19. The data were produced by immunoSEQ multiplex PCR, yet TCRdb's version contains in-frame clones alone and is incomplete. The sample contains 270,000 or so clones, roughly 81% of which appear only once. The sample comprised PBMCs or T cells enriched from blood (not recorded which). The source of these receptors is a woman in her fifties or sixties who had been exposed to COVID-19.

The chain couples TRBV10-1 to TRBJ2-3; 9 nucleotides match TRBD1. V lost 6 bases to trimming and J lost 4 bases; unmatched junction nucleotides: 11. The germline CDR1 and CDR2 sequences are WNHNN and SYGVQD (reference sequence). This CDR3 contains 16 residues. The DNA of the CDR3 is TGCGCCAGCAGCCCCGGGACAGGGAAGGTTGCAGATACGCAGTATTTT. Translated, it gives CASSPGTGKVADTQYF.

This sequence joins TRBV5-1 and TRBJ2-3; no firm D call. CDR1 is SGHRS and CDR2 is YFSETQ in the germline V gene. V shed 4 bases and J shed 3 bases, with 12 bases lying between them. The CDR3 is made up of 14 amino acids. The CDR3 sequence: CASSLPSSTDTQYF. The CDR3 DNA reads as TGCGCCAGCAGCCTCCCATCGAGTACAGATACGCAGTATTTT.

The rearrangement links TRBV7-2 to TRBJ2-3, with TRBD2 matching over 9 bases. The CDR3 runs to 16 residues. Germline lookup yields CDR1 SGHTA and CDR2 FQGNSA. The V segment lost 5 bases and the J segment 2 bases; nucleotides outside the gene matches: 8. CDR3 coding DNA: TGTGCCAGCAGCGTCACTAGCGGGCTCTACACAGATACGCAGTATTTT. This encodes CASSVTSGLYTDTQYF.

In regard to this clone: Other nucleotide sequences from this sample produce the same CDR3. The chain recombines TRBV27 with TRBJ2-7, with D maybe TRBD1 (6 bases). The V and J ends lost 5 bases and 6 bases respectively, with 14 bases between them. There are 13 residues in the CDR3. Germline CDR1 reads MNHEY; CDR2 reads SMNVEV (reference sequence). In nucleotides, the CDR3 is TGTGCCAGCAGTCTCTCAGGGGCCCCCGAGCAGTACTTC. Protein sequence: CASSLSGAPEQYF.

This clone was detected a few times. The DNA of the CDR3 is TGTGCCAGCAGTTTTGGAGGGTACACCGGGGAGCTGTTTTTT. It encodes CASSFGGYTGELFF. This chain uses TRBV6-2 or TRBV6-3 with TRBJ2-2; D might be TRBD2 (6 bases). Trimming took off 4 bases at V and 3 bases at J, with 9 bases between the two ends. The CDR3 length is 14 residues. Germline CDR1 MNHEY, CDR2 SVGEGT.

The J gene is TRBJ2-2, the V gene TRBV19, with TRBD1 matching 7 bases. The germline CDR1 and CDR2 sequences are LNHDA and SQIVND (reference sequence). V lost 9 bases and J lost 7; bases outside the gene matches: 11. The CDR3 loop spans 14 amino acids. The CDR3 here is CASQRQGTGGELFF. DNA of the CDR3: TGTGCCAGCCAGAGACAGGGTACAGGCGGGGAGCTGTTTTTT.

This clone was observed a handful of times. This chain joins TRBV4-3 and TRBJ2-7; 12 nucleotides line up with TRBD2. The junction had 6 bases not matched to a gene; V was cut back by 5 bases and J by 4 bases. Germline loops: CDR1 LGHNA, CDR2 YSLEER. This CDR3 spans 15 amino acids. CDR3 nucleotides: TGCGCCAGCAGCTTCACTAGCGGGGGGCCGTACGAGCAGTACTTC. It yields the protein CASSFTSGGPYEQYF.

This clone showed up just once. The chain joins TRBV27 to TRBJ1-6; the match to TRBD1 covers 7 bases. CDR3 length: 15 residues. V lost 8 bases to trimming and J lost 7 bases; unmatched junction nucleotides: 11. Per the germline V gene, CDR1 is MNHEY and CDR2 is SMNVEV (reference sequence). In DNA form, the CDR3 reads TGTGCCAGCCGCACAATCGGGGGACAGAATTCACCCCTCCACTTT. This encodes CASRTIGGQNSPLHF.